The entry below describes one T cell receptor beta chain. What it binds is unknown. Since the CDR3 does not end with the conserved phenylalanine or tryptophan, this likely comes from a read error. This sample stems from a study of cytomegalovirus exposure and HLA in healthy donors. Study-wide results and caveats: With later analysis, a missense DCLRE1C variant became linked to TCR beta V- and J-gene trimming.

It was with 60 Vbeta and 13 Jbeta primers that the PCR ran. Only in-frame clones appear in the TCRdb table, and some are missing; sequencing was by immunoSEQ multiplex PCR. Of 150,000 or so clones in the sample, 80% to 90% were seen once. CDR1 is MDHEN and CDR2 is SYDVKM in the germline V gene. The CDR3 is made up of 14 amino acids. Trimming pared 5 bases from V and 1 base from J, leaving 12 bases between. The sequence derives from a man between 18 and 29 years old in good health and CMV-seronegative. Specimen: PBMCs. This chain connects TRBV28 to TRBJ2-7; TRBD2 might be the D (6 bases). CDR3 coding DNA: TGTGCCAGCAGTACCGGGACTGGATCCTACGAGCAGTACCTC. Its translation is CASSTGTGSYEQYL.